The T cell receptor (beta chain) under discussion was sequenced for a study of molecular identifiers for immune sequencing clone quantification. Looked up from germline, CDR1 is MDHEN and CDR2 is SYDVKM. The junction had 6 bases not matched to a gene; V was cut back by 1 base and J by 12 bases. The CDR3 spans 12 residues. This clonotype has at least ten counts. TCRdb used MiXCR to reprocess the PCR reads, holding one entry per CDR3 protein. This sample yields approximately 500,000 distinct CDR3 sequences, of which over 20% are seen a single time; more than 0.8% belongs to the top ten. The specimen sequenced was naive CD8+ T cells from blood, with Jurkat cell RNA spiked in. Subset indicated: FACS-sorted CD8+CD4-CCR7+CD45RA+ naive T cells. The clonotype comes from a human donor in good health. Some libraries in this study had Jurkat cell RNA spiked in. The chain carries TRBV28 and TRBJ2-7; 7 nucleotides agree with TRBD1. DNA of the CDR3: TGTGCCAGCAGTTTATCCCCGACAGGGATGTACTTC. Translated, it gives CASSLSPTGMYF.